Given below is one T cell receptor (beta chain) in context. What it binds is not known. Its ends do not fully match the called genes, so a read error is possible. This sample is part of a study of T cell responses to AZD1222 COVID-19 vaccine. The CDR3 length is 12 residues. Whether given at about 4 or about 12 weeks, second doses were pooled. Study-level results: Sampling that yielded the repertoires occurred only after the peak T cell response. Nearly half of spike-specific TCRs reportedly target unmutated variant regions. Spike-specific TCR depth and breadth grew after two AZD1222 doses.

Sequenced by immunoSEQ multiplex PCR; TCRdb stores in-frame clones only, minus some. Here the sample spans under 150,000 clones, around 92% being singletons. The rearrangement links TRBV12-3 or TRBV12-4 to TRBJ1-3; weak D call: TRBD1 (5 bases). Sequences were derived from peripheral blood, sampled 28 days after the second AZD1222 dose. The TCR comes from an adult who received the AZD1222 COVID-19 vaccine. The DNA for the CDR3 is TGTGCCAGCAGTTTACGCTCTCGGGGACCGAATTTT. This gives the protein CASSLRSRGPNF.